Included here is one TCR beta chain sequence, with context. Using immunoSEQ multiplex PCR, the repertoire was profiled, and TCRdb retains in-frame clones only, with some absent. The table includes more than 65,000 clones, more than 75% detected once. Unmatched junction bases numbered 6, after V lost 4 bases and J lost 0 bases. From germline, CDR1 is SGDLS and CDR2 YYNGEE. This CDR3 contains 16 residues. The data were taken from a study of T cell clones after liver transplantation. Study information: Three of eight recipients were HCV-positive; others had non-autoimmune, non-viral indications.

This specimen consisted of CD4+ T cells from blood, obtained before liver transplant. The chain combines TRBV9 with TRBJ2-1; 8 bases are shared with TRBD1. The sequence came from a human donor who received a liver transplant. DNA for the CDR3: TGTGCCAGCAGCCCCCAGGACAGGGCCTCCTACAATGAGCAGTTCTTC. Protein sequence: CASSPQDRASYNEQFF.